The rows below give T cell receptor beta chains drawn from one sample of a study of blood T cell repertoires in COVID-19. Assay used: immunoSEQ multiplex PCR; TCRdb lists only in-frame clones, some missing. The data hold 200,000 to 250,000 clones, with 70% to 90% observed a single time. The sequenced sample consisted of peripheral blood. The receptor source for this set is a man in his 60s with acute or convalescent COVID-19. Each CDR3 is given with its conserved first and last residue. The order of the fields is CDR3 DNA, CDR3 protein, V gene, J gene, D gene, clone size. The D gene is left open where the match is weak. For some rows the clone size is stated as once, few or many, or as a class when expanded; others skip it.

CDR3 DNA: TGTGCCACCAGTTGGCGGGAGGGGGGAGGAAGTGTGCAGTTCTTC
CDR3 protein: CATSWREGGGSVQFF
V gene: TRBV24-1
J gene: TRBJ2-1
D gene: TRBD2
clone size: -

CDR3 DNA: TGTGCCAGCAGTTCCGGGACACCATACGAGCAGTACTTC
CDR3 protein: CASSSGTPYEQYF
V gene: TRBV6-2/TRBV6-3
J gene: TRBJ2-7
D gene: -
clone size: -

CDR3 DNA: TGCGCCAGCAGCTTGGACAGGGGGGTCATGAACACTGAAGCTTTCTTT
CDR3 protein: CASSLDRGVMNTEAFF
V gene: TRBV5-1
J gene: TRBJ1-1
D gene: TRBD1
clone size: -

CDR3 DNA: TGCGCCAGCAGCCAGGTCAGGGCGAGTCACTATGGCTACACCTTC
CDR3 protein: CASSQVRASHYGYTF
V gene: TRBV4-1
J gene: TRBJ1-2
D gene: -
clone size: -

CDR3 DNA: TGTGCCAGCAGCTTGGCAGGGGGCGGTAACTATGGCTACACCTTC
CDR3 protein: CASSLAGGGNYGYTF
V gene: TRBV5-5
J gene: TRBJ1-2
D gene: TRBD1
clone size: -

CDR3 DNA: TGCGCCAGCAGCTCCCAGGGGAACTCTGGAAACACCATATATTTT
CDR3 protein: CASSSQGNSGNTIYF
V gene: TRBV5-1
J gene: TRBJ1-3
D gene: -
clone size: once

CDR3 DNA: TGTGCCAGCAGTTACGCGCAGGGGCATATCCCCAATCAGCCCCAGCATTTT
CDR3 protein: CASSYAQGHIPNQPQHF
V gene: TRBV6-2/TRBV6-3
J gene: TRBJ1-5
D gene: -
clone size: once

CDR3 DNA: TGTGCCAGCAGGATCCCACAGGGGGCGGTTAATCAGCCCCAGCATTTT
CDR3 protein: CASRIPQGAVNQPQHF
V gene: TRBV28
J gene: TRBJ1-5
D gene: TRBD1
clone size: -

CDR3 DNA: TGTGCCAGCAGTCCCGGGTCAGGGTTCGAAAAACTGTTTTTT
CDR3 protein: CASSPGSGFEKLFF
V gene: TRBV28
J gene: TRBJ1-4
D gene: -
clone size: -

CDR3 DNA: TGTGCCAGCAGCTCCGAGGGGGGACTAGCGTACAATGAGCAGTTCTTC
CDR3 protein: CASSSEGGLAYNEQFF
V gene: TRBV5-4
J gene: TRBJ2-1
D gene: TRBD2
clone size: -

CDR3 DNA: TGTGCCGCCACCGGGGGCAATCAGCCCCAGCATTTT
CDR3 protein: CAATGGNQPQHF
V gene: TRBV28
J gene: TRBJ1-5
D gene: -
clone size: -